Presented here are 32 T cell receptor beta chains from one specimen sequenced in a study of lymphopenia after photon versus proton radiotherapy. Method: immunoSEQ multiplex PCR; TCRdb's copy keeps in-frame clones and lacks some. The table records roughly 35,000 clones, more than 75% of them present only once. The sequences come from peripheral blood, collected from a patient treated with photon-based radiotherapy. The receptors stem from a man between 50 and 59 years old with gastric cancer.

This clone is a singleton in its sample. The chain employs TRBV5-1 and TRBJ2-7; TRBD2 matches 8 bases. V was clipped by 2 bases and J by 3 bases; unmatched bases: 4. The V gene's germline CDR1 is SGHRS and CDR2 YFSETQ. The CDR3 loop spans 14 amino acids. Here the CDR3 reads CASSLSAGVYEQYF. CDR3 in DNA: TGCGCCAGCAGCTTATCAGCGGGAGTCTACGAGCAGTACTTC.

The rearrangement joins TRBV7-2 to TRBJ2-7; 8 bases are shared with TRBD2. The germline CDR1 and CDR2 sequences are SGHTA and FQGNSA. With V trimmed by 4 bases and J by 0 bases, 5 bases remained unmatched. The CDR3 consists of 15 residues. CDR3 loop: CASSSRGLASYEQYF. DNA of the CDR3: TGTGCCAGCAGCTCGAGAGGACTAGCCTCCTACGAGCAGTACTTC.

The J gene is TRBJ2-1, the V gene TRBV11-1; D not resolved. This CDR3 comprises 15 residues. CDR1 is SGHAT and CDR2 is FQDESV in the germline V gene (reference sequence). Trimming removed 0 bases from V and 10 bases from J, with 16 bases in between. The CDR3 is CASSLARFTRGEQFF. Here the CDR3 DNA reads TGTGCCAGCAGCTTAGCTCGTTTTACGCGTGGGGAGCAGTTCTTC.

The gene calls are TRBV27 and TRBJ2-6; D not resolved. This CDR3 contains 15 residues. Germline CDR1 and CDR2: MNHEY and SMNVEV (reference sequence). V was shortened by 2 bases and J by 0 bases, with 5 bases between the two germline ends. CDR3 protein: CASSLTDSGANVLTF. In nucleotides, the CDR3 is TGTGCCAGCAGTTTAACAGACTCTGGGGCCAACGTCCTGACTTTC.

The chain carries TRBV6-5 and TRBJ1-1; tentatively, D is TRBD1 (5 bases). CDR1 is MNHEY, CDR2 SVGAGI, per germline. The CDR3 spans 14 residues. Trimming shortened V by 6 bases and J by 4 bases, and 15 bases separated the two germline ends. CDR3 residues: CASRGTRRSTEAFF. The CDR3 DNA reads TGTGCCAGCAGGGGGACGAGGAGGTCCACTGAAGCTTTCTTT.

The chain uses TRBV2 and TRBJ1-2; maybe TRBD1 (6 bases). V gave up 6 bases and J gave up 8 bases, with 19 bases separating them. The germline CDR1 and CDR2 sequences are SNHLY and FYNNEI. The CDR3 spans 14 residues. The CDR3 region has the DNA TGTGCCAGCAGGGACCGGGACATTCCTCGGGGCTACACCTTC. This encodes CASRDRDIPRGYTF. Complete variable domain (other parts from reference TRBV2 and TRBJ1-2): EPEVTQTPSHQVTQMGQEVILRCVPISNHLYFYWYRQILGQKVEFLVSFYNNEISEKSEIFDDQFSVERPDGSNFTLKIRSTKLEDSAMYFCASRDRDIPRGYTFGSGTRLTVV.

This sequence joins TRBV27 and TRBJ2-7, with TRBD1 identical over 8 bases. The CDR3 is 13 amino acids. Per the germline V gene, CDR1 is MNHEY and CDR2 is SMNVEV (reference sequence). The trim removed 4 bases at V and 4 bases at J, leaving 3 bases unmatched. CDR3 region: CASSYGQGYEQYF. In DNA, the CDR3 is TGTGCCAGCAGTTACGGACAGGGTTACGAGCAGTACTTC.

The rearrangement uses TRBV5-1 and TRBJ2-1; maybe TRBD2 (5 bases). The CDR3 covers 13 residues. Germline V lookup: CDR1 SGHRS, CDR2 YFSETQ. Between the trimmed V and J ends, which lost 4 bases and 7 bases, there was a span of 12 bases. DNA for the CDR3: TGCGCCAGCAGCCCGACTAATCGGAATGAGCAGTTCTTC. Its protein product is CASSPTNRNEQFF. Complete variable domain (other parts from reference TRBV5-1 and TRBJ2-1): KAGVTQTPRYLIKTRGQQVTLSCSPISGHRSVSWYQQTPGQGLQFLFEYFSETQRNKGNFPGRFSGRQFSNSRSEMNVSTLELGDSALYLCASSPTNRNEQFFGPGTRLTVL.

V is TRBV5-4 and J is TRBJ2-2; TRBD1 matches 9 bases. The length of the CDR3 is 16 residues. The V segment lost 4 bases and the J segment 4 bases; nucleotides outside the gene matches: 8. CDR1 SGHNT and CDR2 YYREEE come from the germline V gene (reference sequence). CDR3 bases: TGTGCCAGCAGCCTACAGGGGGCGATATCCACCGGGGAGCTGTTTTTT. It specifies CASSLQGAISTGELFF. Full variable domain (missing parts from reference TRBV5-4 and TRBJ2-2): ETGVTQSPTHLIKTRGQQVTLRCSSQSGHNTVSWYQQALGQGPQFIFQYYREEENGRGNFPPRFSGLQFPNYSSELNVNALELDDSALYLCASSLQGAISTGELFFGEGSRLTVL.

The CDR3 DNA reads as TGTGCCAGTAGTATAGTAGCGGGAAACATAAATACGCAGTATTTT. It translates to CASSIVAGNINTQYF. The chain has TRBV19 and TRBJ2-3; TRBD2 matches at 8 bases. The CDR3 length is 15 residues. Unmatched junction bases numbered 7, after V lost 1 base and J lost 7 bases. Germline V gene lookup returns CDR1 LNHDA and CDR2 SQIVND (reference sequence).

The genes are TRBV5-5 and TRBJ1-1; no definite D call. V dropped 4 bases and J dropped 6 bases, with 10 bases sitting between them. The CDR3 extends over 12 amino acids. Germline CDR1 reads SGHKS; CDR2 reads YYEKEE (reference sequence). The CDR3 sequence: CASSNGFSEAFF. CDR3 sequence (DNA): TGTGCCAGCAGCAATGGGTTTTCTGAAGCTTTCTTT.

The chain is built from TRBV6-1 and TRBJ1-1; TRBD1 is a possible D gene (5 bases). Germline CDR1 reads MNHNS; CDR2 reads SASEGT. CDR3 length equals 14 residues. Trimming took 6 bases from V and 2 from J, leaving 13 bases between them. The CDR3 sequence is CASSKQEINTEAFF. The CDR3 nucleotides are TGTGCCAGCAGCAAACAGGAGATAAACACTGAAGCTTTCTTT.

The genes are TRBV19 and TRBJ2-7, with D tentatively TRBD2 (6 bases). CDR1 and CDR2 (germline): LNHDA, SQIVND (reference sequence). The CDR3 is 20 residues long. The V end lost 6 bases, the J end lost 2 bases, and 32 bases lay between the germline ends. The CDR3 nucleotides are TGTGCCAGTAGCCATAGAAGGGGCTTCGGGACTGGGAGAGGCCCCTACGAGCAGTACTTC. Translated: CASSHRRGFGTGRGPYEQYF.

The V and J genes are TRBV7-6 and TRBJ1-1; TRBD1 matches at 7 bases. Germline loops: CDR1 SGHVS, CDR2 FNYEAQ. V dropped 5 bases and J dropped 5; count of bases not matched to a gene: 8. The length of the CDR3 is 14 residues. The CDR3, as DNA: TGTGCCAGCAGCCAACAGGGGCCCGTGACTGAAGCTTTCTTT. Translation: CASSQQGPVTEAFF. Full variable domain (rest looked up from reference TRBV7-6 and TRBJ1-1): GAGVSQSPRYKVTKRGQDVALRCDPISGHVSLYWYRQALGQGPEFLTYFNYEAQQDKSGLPNDRFSAERPEGSISTLTIQRTEQRDSAMYRCASSQQGPVTEAFFGQGTRLTVV.

The V call is TRBV21-1, the J call TRBJ1-2. TRBV21-1 is assigned pseudogene status. This CDR3 contains 14 residues. CDR3 sequence reads: CASSNSVANYGYTF. The CDR3 DNA follows: TGTGCCAGCAGCAACTCCGTTGCTAACTATGGCTACACCTTC.

The rearrangement links TRBV2 to TRBJ1-3, with D maybe TRBD1 (6 bases). This CDR3 has 20 amino acids. The germline CDR1 and CDR2 sequences are SNHLY and FYNNEI. Trimming cost V 4 bases and J 2 bases, with 27 bases left between them. The CDR3 spells CASSGLRTATKRPPGNTIYF. DNA for the CDR3: TGTGCCAGCAGTGGCCTCCGGACAGCTACCAAAAGGCCGCCTGGAAACACCATATATTTT.

This CDR3 is CASSSRELAYEQYF. Here the CDR3 DNA reads TGTGCCAGCAGCTCGCGGGAGTTGGCTTACGAGCAGTACTTC. The V call is TRBV7-9, the J call TRBJ2-7; 7 bases are shared with TRBD2. CDR3 length equals 14 residues. Germline loops: CDR1 SEHNR, CDR2 FQNEAQ (reference sequence). V dropped 4 bases and J dropped 4; count of bases not matched to a gene: 7.

V usage is TRBV11-2 and J usage is TRBJ1-1; 9 nucleotides line up with TRBD1. The CDR3 consists of 14 residues. J gave up 7 bases and V 4 bases, and 7 bases lay outside the gene matches. Germline V lookup: CDR1 SGHAT, CDR2 FQNNGV. The DNA for the CDR3 is TGTGCCAGCAGCTGGGACAGGGTTGGTGGTGAAGCTTTCTTT. Amino acid sequence: CASSWDRVGGEAFF. Variable domain in full (rest from reference TRBV11-2 and TRBJ1-1): EAGVAQSPRYKIIEKRQSVAFWCNPISGHATLYWYQQILGQGPKLLIQFQNNGVVDDSQLPKDRFSAERLKGVDSTLKIQPAKLEDSAVYLCASSWDRVGGEAFFGQGTRLTVV.

The J gene is TRBJ2-7, the V gene TRBV6-6; D is possibly TRBD1 (6 bases). The V and J ends lost 0 bases and 6 bases respectively, with 12 bases between them. The CDR3 consists of 14 residues. Germline V gene sequence: CDR1 MNHNY, CDR2 SVGAGI (reference sequence). The CDR3 DNA reads as TGTGCCAGCAGTTACTCGTCAGGGGCGGGCGAGCAGTACTTC. Translation: CASSYSSGAGEQYF.

The CDR3 DNA follows: TGTGCCAGCAGCTTAGCGCGTAGCGGGAGGGACGAGCAGTACTTC. Amino acid sequence: CASSLARSGRDEQYF. V and J are TRBV7-8 and TRBJ2-7; the match to TRBD2 covers 11 bases. The CDR3 has 15 amino acids. V lost 0 bases to trimming and J lost 5 bases; unmatched junction nucleotides: 3. CDR1 and CDR2 (germline): SGHVS, FQNEAQ.

The rearrangement joins TRBV29-1 to TRBJ2-1, with D unresolved. The germline V gene encodes CDR1 SQVTM and CDR2 ANQGSEA. V shed 5 bases and J shed 9 bases, with 11 bases lying between them. The CDR3 contains 11 residues. CDR3 coding DNA: TGCAGCGTTTCGGGCGCCGGTGAGCAGTTCTTC. It yields the protein CSVSGAGEQFF.

This rearrangement joins TRBV19 to TRBJ1-3; D not resolved. CDR1 is LNHDA and CDR2 is SQIVND in the germline V gene (reference sequence). V lost 7 bases to trimming and J lost 0 bases, with 13 bases between them. CDR3 length equals 15 residues. CDR3 sequence reads: CASNDRRSSGNTIYF. As DNA, the CDR3 is TGTGCCAGTAACGACCGCCGTAGCTCTGGAAACACCATATATTTT.

This clone was seen a handful of times. The chain carries TRBV30 and TRBJ1-2, with 7 bases lining up with TRBD1. The CDR3 runs 15 residues. Germline assignment: CDR1 GTSNPN and CDR2 SVGIG (reference sequence). V gave up 3 bases and J gave up 2 bases; unmatched junction bases: 9. The CDR3: CAWRRGRTANYGYTF. The CDR3 coding sequence is TGTGCCTGGAGGAGGGGGCGGACAGCGAACTATGGCTACACCTTC.

The CDR3: CASSLVSLHPMGSPETQYF. The CDR3, as DNA: TGTGCCAGCAGCTTGGTGTCCCTACACCCAATGGGGAGTCCCGAGACCCAGTACTTC. V gene TRBV5-8 combines with J gene TRBJ2-5, with a weak D call TRBD2 (5 bases). The germline gives CDR1 SGHTS, CDR2 YDEGEE. V was cut by 0 bases and J by 5 bases, with 26 bases left in between. The CDR3 is 19 residues long.

This clone was seen once. V usage is TRBV5-4 and J usage is TRBJ2-1, with D perhaps matching TRBD1 or TRBD2 (5 bases each). Germline CDR1 and CDR2: SGHNT and YYREEE (reference sequence). This CDR3 is built from 13 residues. For the CDR3, the DNA is TGTACCACCGGGACCAACATCTACAATGAGCAGTTCTTC. Translating gives CTTGTNIYNEQFF.

CDR3 sequence: CASSVGSVTYEQYF. CDR3 DNA: TGTGCCAGCAGTGTAGGCAGCGTGACCTACGAGCAGTACTTC. The chain employs TRBV6-1 and TRBJ2-5; D is undetermined. The end of the DNA is better explained by TRBJ2-7, so the J call may be wrong. CDR3 length: 14 amino acids. The germline V gene encodes CDR1 MNHNS and CDR2 SASEGT.

The chain couples TRBV15 to TRBJ1-4; D is perhaps TRBD1 (6 bases). V lost 2 bases, J lost 0 bases, and 13 bases lay in between. Germline CDR1 reads LNHNV; CDR2 reads YYDKDF (reference sequence). The CDR3 loop spans 17 amino acids. CDR3 sequence reads: CATSRPGQLATNEKLFF. The CDR3 nucleotides are TGTGCCACCAGCAGACCCGGACAGCTCGCAACTAATGAAAAACTGTTTTTT.

This chain joins TRBV6-6 and TRBJ2-3, with TRBD1 identical over 8 bases. After removal of 2 bases from V and 2 bases from J, the junction contained 3 bases not matched to a gene. CDR1 is MNHNY, CDR2 SVGAGI, per germline (reference sequence). The CDR3 is 15 residues long. CDR3 region: CASSYQDRVTDTQYF. CDR3 DNA sequence: TGTGCCAGCAGTTACCAGGACAGGGTCACAGATACGCAGTATTTT.

CDR3 DNA: TGTGCCAGCAAACGGAGCTCTGGAAACACCATATATTTT. This encodes CASKRSSGNTIYF. The J gene is TRBJ1-3, the V gene TRBV7-3, with no clear D. CDR1 SGHTA and CDR2 FQGTGA come from the germline V gene. V lost 7 bases and J lost 0, with 7 bases in between. The CDR3 is 13 amino acids.

In its sample, this clone was seen a few times. The V gene is TRBV7-9, the J gene TRBJ1-2; a weak D match, TRBD1 (6 bases). Germline V gene lookup returns CDR1 SEHNR and CDR2 FQNEAQ (reference sequence). V lost 5 bases, J lost 5 bases, and 12 bases lay in between. This CDR3 comprises 13 residues. The CDR3 spells CASSRTEDYGYTF. In DNA form, the CDR3 reads TGTGCCAGCAGCCGGACAGAAGATTATGGCTACACCTTC.

V is TRBV27 and J is TRBJ2-2, with D tentatively TRBD2 (7 bases). The V end was cut by 0 bases, the J end by 1 base, with 15 bases between. The CDR3 consists of 18 residues. The germline V gene has CDR1 MNHEY and CDR2 SMNVEV (reference sequence). The CDR3 reads CASSLSLGGLWNTGELFF. The CDR3 DNA sequence: TGTGCCAGCAGTTTATCCCTCGGGGGGCTATGGAACACCGGGGAGCTGTTTTTT.

This sequence joins TRBV30 and TRBJ2-5; maybe TRBD2 (5 bases). V dropped 0 bases and J dropped 7 bases, with 12 bases sitting between them. The CDR3 contains 13 residues. The germline V gene has CDR1 GTSNPN and CDR2 SVGIG (reference sequence). The DNA of the CDR3 is TGTGCCTGGAGTGTAGACGACCGGGGGACCCAGTACTTC. It translates to CAWSVDDRGTQYF.